This is a list of T cell receptor beta chains from one sample in a study of T cell changes during pregnancy in multiple sclerosis. Profiling relied on immunoSEQ multiplex PCR, and the TCRdb table lists in-frame clones only, not all of them. Of 30,000 to 40,000 clones listed, 90% were seen once; the top ten hold about 0.51%. This specimen was CD4+ T cells from peripheral blood mononuclear cells, taken in the second trimester of pregnancy. The origin of the receptors is a female donor with multiple sclerosis, enrolled in a pregnancy study. The CDR3 runs from the conserved cysteine through the conserved F or W. A D gene is named only where the DNA matches it firmly. Not all rows give a size; the values are once, few, many and, for expanded clones, a class.

j_gene: TRBJ2-4
d_gene: .
v_gene: TRBV6-1
abundance: .
CDR3aa: CASSEVGDYIQYF
CDR3nt: TGTGCCAGCAGTGAGGTAGGGGATTACATTCAGTACTTC

j_gene: TRBJ1-1
d_gene: TRBD1
v_gene: TRBV27
abundance: .
CDR3aa: CASSSAGTGKNTEAFF
CDR3nt: TGTGCCAGCAGTTCCGCCGGGACAGGGAAGAACACTGAAGCTTTCTTT

j_gene: TRBJ2-5
d_gene: TRBD1
v_gene: TRBV7-7
abundance: .
CDR3aa: CASSLGGQGTETQYF
CDR3nt: TGTGCTAGCAGCTTAGGGGGACAGGGGACTGAGACCCAGTACTTC

j_gene: TRBJ1-3
d_gene: TRBD1
v_gene: TRBV5-6
abundance: .
CDR3aa: CASSSTGGYSGNTIYF
CDR3nt: TGTGCCAGCAGCTCGACAGGGGGCTACTCTGGAAACACCATATATTTT

j_gene: TRBJ2-1
d_gene: .
v_gene: TRBV7-2
abundance: once
CDR3aa: CASSLRATNDNEQFF
CDR3nt: TGTGCCAGCAGCTTACGAGCGACGAACGACAATGAGCAGTTCTTC

j_gene: TRBJ1-1
d_gene: .
v_gene: TRBV19
abundance: .
CDR3aa: CASSIDGNRVFKGTEAFF
CDR3nt: TGTGCCAGTAGTATAGATGGTAACAGGGTCTTCAAGGGCACTGAAGCTTTCTTT

j_gene: TRBJ1-2
d_gene: TRBD1
v_gene: TRBV7-9
abundance: .
CDR3aa: CASSPGQNYGYTF
CDR3nt: TGTGCCAGCAGCCCGGGACAGAACTATGGCTACACCTTC

j_gene: TRBJ2-2
d_gene: .
v_gene: TRBV6-6
abundance: .
CDR3aa: CASGANAGELFF
CDR3nt: TGTGCCAGCGGGGCCAACGCCGGGGAGCTGTTTTTT

j_gene: TRBJ2-2
d_gene: .
v_gene: TRBV5-1
abundance: .
CDR3aa: CASSLGGGPSLSGELFF
CDR3nt: TGCGCCAGCAGCTTGGGAGGGGGACCTTCTTTGTCCGGGGAGCTGTTTTTT

j_gene: TRBJ2-1
d_gene: TRBD2
v_gene: TRBV13
abundance: .
CDR3aa: CASSFRTSGPSSYNEQFF
CDR3nt: TGTGCCAGCAGCTTTAGGACTAGCGGGCCCTCTTCCTACAATGAGCAGTTCTTC

j_gene: TRBJ2-1
d_gene: TRBD2
v_gene: TRBV6-6
abundance: once
CDR3aa: CASKRESGEQFF
CDR3nt: TGTGCCAGCAAGCGGGAGAGCGGTGAGCAGTTCTTC

j_gene: TRBJ1-4
d_gene: .
v_gene: TRBV5-4
abundance: .
CDR3aa: CASSVETNEKLFF
CDR3nt: TGTGCCAGCAGCGTCGAGACTAATGAAAAACTGTTTTTT

j_gene: TRBJ2-5
d_gene: .
v_gene: TRBV7-3
abundance: .
CDR3aa: CASSLKNGIRETQYF
CDR3nt: TGTGCCAGCAGCTTAAAGAACGGGATCAGGGAGACCCAGTACTTC

j_gene: TRBJ1-1
d_gene: .
v_gene: TRBV6-1
abundance: .
CDR3aa: CASDRNTEAFF
CDR3nt: TGTGCCAGTGACAGAAACACTGAAGCTTTCTTT

j_gene: TRBJ2-7
d_gene: TRBD2
v_gene: TRBV2
abundance: .
CDR3aa: CASSEGSGSSYEQYF
CDR3nt: TGTGCCAGCAGTGAAGGGAGCGGGAGCTCCTACGAGCAGTACTTC

j_gene: TRBJ2-2
d_gene: TRBD1
v_gene: TRBV7-2
abundance: .
CDR3aa: CASSSDRGTTGELFF
CDR3nt: TGTGCCAGCAGCTCGGACAGGGGGACCACCGGGGAGCTGTTTTTT

j_gene: TRBJ1-2
d_gene: .
v_gene: TRBV2
abundance: .
CDR3aa: CASTGVDYGYTF
CDR3nt: TGTGCCAGCACAGGGGTCGACTATGGCTACACCTTC

j_gene: TRBJ1-1
d_gene: .
v_gene: TRBV18
abundance: .
CDR3aa: CASSRDTSLEAFF
CDR3nt: TGTGCCAGCTCAAGGGACACCTCCCTTGAAGCTTTCTTT

j_gene: TRBJ2-1
d_gene: .
v_gene: TRBV20-1
abundance: .
CDR3aa: CSVRTDNEQFF
CDR3nt: TGCAGTGTCCGGACAGACAATGAGCAGTTCTTC

j_gene: TRBJ2-1
d_gene: TRBD2
v_gene: TRBV19
abundance: .
CDR3aa: CASSLAGGGVNEQFF
CDR3nt: TGTGCCAGTAGTCTAGCGGGAGGGGGCGTTAATGAGCAGTTCTTC

j_gene: TRBJ2-6
d_gene: TRBD1
v_gene: TRBV2
abundance: .
CDR3aa: CASRGTVVPGANVLTF
CDR3nt: TGTGCCAGCAGAGGGACAGTAGTCCCTGGGGCCAACGTCCTGACTTTC

j_gene: TRBJ2-1
d_gene: TRBD2
v_gene: TRBV5-1
abundance: .
CDR3aa: CASRESGTSYNEQFF
CDR3nt: TGCGCCAGCAGAGAGAGCGGGACCTCCTACAATGAGCAGTTCTTC

j_gene: TRBJ2-7
d_gene: TRBD1
v_gene: TRBV11-3
abundance: .
CDR3aa: CASNYRGEQYF
CDR3nt: TGTGCCAGCAACTACAGGGGGGAGCAGTACTTC

j_gene: TRBJ2-1
d_gene: TRBD1
v_gene: TRBV18
abundance: .
CDR3aa: CASSRQGVRRDEQFF
CDR3nt: TGTGCCAGCTCAAGACAGGGGGTCAGAAGAGATGAGCAGTTCTTC